The 26 T cell receptor beta chains below were found in one sample sequenced in a study of graft-versus-host responses after intestinal transplantation. The table came from immunoSEQ multiplex PCR; TCRdb's copy has only in-frame clones and leaves some out. The sample lists about 27,000 clones; approximately 95% were seen once. Material: PBMCs, obtained 18 days after transplant. The receptor set was obtained from a human patient who received an intestinal transplant, so some T cells may come from the graft donor.

The chain uses TRBV19 and TRBJ1-6, with D unclear. Per the germline V gene, CDR1 is LNHDA and CDR2 is SQIVND (reference sequence). Trimming cost V 3 bases and J 3 bases, with 9 bases left between them. The CDR3 is 15 residues long. The CDR3 DNA reads TGTGCCAGTAGTATTGCGGGAAGCTATAATTCACCCCTCCACTTT. Translating it yields CASSIAGSYNSPLHF.

The rearrangement joins TRBV5-1 to TRBJ2-1; D is perhaps TRBD2 (6 bases). CDR1 and CDR2 (germline): SGHRS, YFSETQ. There are 16 residues in the CDR3. V gave up 0 bases and J gave up 5 bases, with 15 bases separating them. CDR3 nucleotide sequence: TGCGCCAGCAGCTTGGCCGCGGGACTCACCGACAATGAGCAGTTCTTC. Its protein product is CASSLAAGLTDNEQFF.

V and J are TRBV27 and TRBJ2-3; 7 bases match TRBD1. There are 15 residues in the CDR3. Unmatched junction bases numbered 6, after V lost 4 bases and J lost 2 bases. The germline V gene has CDR1 MNHEY and CDR2 SMNVEV (reference sequence). Here the CDR3 reads CASSSGTVITDTQYF. Written as DNA, the CDR3 is TGTGCCAGCAGTTCGGGGACAGTCATCACAGATACGCAGTATTTT.

This chain joins TRBV5-6 and TRBJ2-1; 11 bases map to TRBD2. In germline, CDR1 is SGHDT, CDR2 YYEEEE. J gave up 3 bases and V 2 bases, and 10 bases lay outside the gene matches. CDR3 size: 18 residues. The CDR3: CASSLRLAGGSYYNEQFF. The CDR3 DNA is TGTGCCAGCAGCTTACGGCTAGCGGGGGGCTCATACTACAATGAGCAGTTCTTC. Full variable domain (missing parts from reference TRBV5-6 and TRBJ2-1): DAGVTQSPTHLIKTRGQQVTLRCSPKSGHDTVSWYQQALGQGPQFIFQYYEEEERQRGNFPDRFSGHQFPNYSSELNVNALLLGDSALYLCASSLRLAGGSYYNEQFFGPGTRLTVL.

The CDR3 here is CSVDGLAGQKYQETQYF. CDR3 nucleotide sequence: TGCAGCGTTGATGGACTAGCGGGCCAAAAGTACCAAGAGACCCAGTACTTC. The rearrangement uses TRBV29-1 and TRBJ2-5; TRBD2 agrees at 11 bases. Germline lookup yields CDR1 SQVTM and CDR2 ANQGSEA. Unmatched junction bases numbered 9, after V lost 3 bases and J lost 0 bases. CDR3 size: 17 residues.

This chain joins TRBV27 and TRBJ1-2; perhaps TRBD1 as D (6 bases). Germline CDR1 and CDR2: MNHEY and SMNVEV (reference sequence). The CDR3 has 14 residues. The V end was cut by 6 bases, the J end by 8 bases, with 19 bases between. CDR3 in amino acids: CASRSSAATGGYTF. CDR3 nucleotides: TGTGCCAGCAGGTCCTCTGCCGCGACAGGCGGCTACACCTTC.

The V and J genes are TRBV19 and TRBJ2-3, with TRBD2 identical over 11 bases. The CDR3 covers 17 residues. V lost 4 bases, J lost 3 bases, and 9 bases stayed unmatched. CDR1 LNHDA and CDR2 SQIVND come from the germline V gene (reference sequence). DNA for the CDR3: TGTGCCAGTAGTAGTTTAGCGGGGGGGCCAGCAACAGATACGCAGTATTTT. This translates into CASSSLAGGPATDTQYF.

The V and J genes are TRBV7-8 and TRBJ1-6; D is undetermined. The V and J ends lost 1 base and 7 bases respectively, with 11 bases between them. The V gene's germline CDR1 is SGHVS and CDR2 FQNEAQ. The CDR3 covers 15 residues. This chain's CDR3 is CASSLVLASNSPLHF. The CDR3 region has the DNA TGTGCCAGCAGCTTAGTTCTGGCCAGCAATTCACCCCTCCACTTT. Full variable domain (rest looked up from reference TRBV7-8 and TRBJ1-6): GAGVSQSPRYKVAKRGQDVALRCDPISGHVSLFWYQQALGQGPEFLTYFQNEAQLDKSGLPSDRFFAERPEGSVSTLKIQRTQQEDSAVYLCASSLVLASNSPLHFGNGTRLTVT.

J is TRBJ2-4 and V is TRBV19; D unclear. CDR3 length equals 14 residues. Germline V gene lookup returns CDR1 LNHDA and CDR2 SQIVND (reference sequence). Trimming removed 2 bases at V and 0 bases at J, with 5 bases between. The CDR3 spells CASSIIGAKNIQYF. CDR3 nucleotide sequence: TGTGCCAGTAGTATAATTGGAGCCAAAAACATTCAGTACTTC.

The V call is TRBV5-4, the J call TRBJ1-2; TRBD1 aligns across 7 bases. The trim removed 0 bases at V and 6 bases at J, leaving 8 bases unmatched. CDR1 SGHNT and CDR2 YYREEE come from the germline V gene (reference sequence). CDR3 length: 15 residues. CDR3 DNA: TGTGCCAGCAGCTTGGTGTCACAGGGGATGGATGGCTACACCTTC. Translated: CASSLVSQGMDGYTF.

For this clone: This CDR3 is also generated by other DNA sequences in the sample. The CDR3 DNA reads TGCGCCAGCAGACCGGGGCAGGGACTAGCGGCGAACACCGGGGAGCTGTTTTTT. Protein sequence: CASRPGQGLAANTGELFF. The rearrangement joins TRBV10-1 to TRBJ2-2; 11 positions agree with TRBD2. Germline loops: CDR1 WNHNN, CDR2 SYGVQD (reference sequence). The CDR3 consists of 18 residues. The V and J ends lost 6 bases and 0 bases, in that order; junction bases with no gene match: 9.

This chain joins TRBV11-3 and TRBJ2-3; the D is unclear. Germline V gene data show CDR1 as SGHNT and CDR2 as YENEEA. There are 16 residues in the CDR3. Trimming cost V 0 bases and J 6 bases, with 16 bases left between them. The CDR3 DNA follows: TGTGCCAGCAGCTTAGAATCTGGTATTCCGAGGGATACGCAGTATTTT. Translated: CASSLESGIPRDTQYF.

The rearrangement joins TRBV7-9 to TRBJ2-5; 14 nucleotides match TRBD2. The ends lost 5 bases at V and 0 bases at J; junction bases unmatched: 2. The CDR3 has 16 amino acids. Germline values: CDR1 SEHNR, CDR2 FQNEAQ (reference sequence). CDR3 nucleotide sequence: TGTGCCAGCAGCGGGGGACTAGCGGGGGACCAAGAGACCCAGTACTTC. Translating it yields CASSGGLAGDQETQYF.

This sequence joins TRBV2 and TRBJ1-4; D remains ambiguous. Deletions cut 6 bases from V and 8 bases from J, with 19 bases between. This CDR3 spans 15 amino acids. The germline V gene encodes CDR1 SNHLY and CDR2 FYNNEI. The CDR3 nucleotides are TGTGCCAGCAGACCAATCAGCCCCGGGGAGGAAAAACTGTTTTTT. Translated, it gives CASRPISPGEEKLFF.

The table lists this clone with a count of one. The rearrangement joins TRBV27 to TRBJ1-2; D is perhaps TRBD1 (5 bases). Germline V gene lookup returns CDR1 MNHEY and CDR2 SMNVEV (reference sequence). Trimming took 1 base from V and 7 from J, leaving 13 bases between them. This CDR3 has 14 amino acids. DNA of the CDR3: TGTGCCAGCAGTTTATTACCAGGGTTTGGTGGCTACACCTTC. It specifies CASSLLPGFGGYTF.

The chain employs TRBV6-4 and TRBJ1-2; no reliable D call. The CDR3 runs to 12 residues. Germline V CDR1 and CDR2: MRHNA, SNTAGT. The V end was cut by 6 bases, the J end by 7 bases, with 12 bases between. The CDR3 is CASRDQRRGYTF. The DNA of the CDR3 is TGTGCCAGCAGGGATCAAAGGCGTGGCTACACCTTC.

The chain links TRBV13 to TRBJ2-7; D tentatively reads TRBD1 or TRBD2 (7 bases each). V dropped 4 bases and J dropped 5 bases, with 15 bases sitting between them. Germline V gene sequence: CDR1 PRHDT, CDR2 FYEKMQ (reference sequence). The CDR3 runs to 14 residues. The CDR3 region has the DNA TGTGCCAGCAGCTCTCTGGGAGGGGGCCACGAGCAGTACTTC. Protein product: CASSSLGGGHEQYF.

In DNA form, the CDR3 reads TGTGCCAGCGGGGGGAACCCTACGAACACTGAAGCTTTCTTT. This encodes CASGGNPTNTEAFF. This rearrangement joins TRBV6-6 to TRBJ1-1; a weak D match, TRBD1 (5 bases). The V end was cut by 8 bases, the J end by 1 base, with 14 bases between. Germline assignment: CDR1 MNHNY and CDR2 SVGAGI (reference sequence). There are 14 residues in the CDR3.

The V call is TRBV6-5, the J call TRBJ1-1; D remains unclear. V was trimmed by 4 bases and J by 10 bases, leaving 16 bases between them. CDR3 size: 13 residues. The germline V gene encodes CDR1 MNHEY and CDR2 SVGAGI. CDR3 residues: CASSLGPKWGAFF. The DNA of the CDR3 is TGTGCCAGCAGTTTGGGTCCTAAGTGGGGAGCTTTCTTT.

This chain connects TRBV27 to TRBJ1-2; maybe TRBD1 (6 bases). The V gene lost 5 bases and the J gene lost 0 bases, with 16 bases spanning the gap. The CDR3 totals 16 residues. Germline CDR1 MNHEY, CDR2 SMNVEV (reference sequence). DNA of the CDR3: TGTGCCAGCAGTCGGTTAACAGGGTCAGCTAACTATGGCTACACCTTC. Translating it yields CASSRLTGSANYGYTF.

The V and J genes are TRBV19 and TRBJ1-4; perhaps TRBD1 as D (5 bases). V lost 6 bases and J 5 bases, leaving 34 bases between the germline ends. The CDR3 contains 21 residues. CDR1 is LNHDA, CDR2 SQIVND, per germline (reference sequence). The CDR3 DNA is TGTGCCAGTAGATTGGTCTTCGGGGGAGAGACTCATCTACCGAGAAATGAAAAACTGTTTTTT. Translating gives CASRLVFGGETHLPRNEKLFF.

The chain is built from TRBV10-3 and TRBJ1-4; D is unresolved. Germline V gives CDR1 ENHRY, CDR2 SYGVKD. CDR3 size: 13 residues. Deletions cut 3 bases from V and 8 bases from J, with 10 bases between. Here the CDR3 reads CAISDGGVEKLFF. The CDR3 DNA follows: TGTGCCATCAGTGATGGCGGGGTGGAAAAACTGTTTTTT.

CDR3 bases: TGTGCCAGCAGCCAAGGGGCTACCTACGAGCAGTACTTC. Its protein is CASSQGATYEQYF. This chain links TRBV4-2 with TRBJ2-7; D is unclear. The germline V gene has CDR1 LGHNA and CDR2 YNFKEQ. This CDR3 spans 13 amino acids. Trimming took off 1 base at V and 2 bases at J, with 6 bases between the two ends.

About this clone itself: Other DNA sequences in this specimen translate into the identical CDR3. The rearrangement joins TRBV27 to TRBJ2-3; 7 bases are shared with TRBD2. CDR1 is MNHEY and CDR2 is SMNVEV in the germline V gene (reference sequence). This CDR3 spans 14 amino acids. Trimming cost V 6 bases and J 0 bases; bases outside gene matches: 3. The DNA for the CDR3 is TGTGCCAGCAGAGGACTAGAAAGCACAGATACGCAGTATTTT. Encoded protein: CASRGLESTDTQYF.

As DNA, the CDR3 is TGTGCCAGCAGTTTATTTGAGGGGAACACCGGGGAGCTGTTTTTT. The encoded protein is CASSLFEGNTGELFF. The rearrangement uses TRBV28 and TRBJ2-2; possibly TRBD2 for D (5 bases). Trimming removed 1 base from V and 1 base from J, with 7 bases in between. The length of the CDR3 is 15 residues. Looked up from germline, CDR1 is MDHEN and CDR2 is SYDVKM.

The chain employs TRBV7-9 and TRBJ1-3; 10 positions match TRBD1. Germline CDR1 reads SEHNR; CDR2 reads FQNEAQ (reference sequence). This CDR3 spans 18 amino acids. V was pared by 5 bases and J by 4 bases, with 14 bases of the junction left unmatched. The CDR3 spells CASSPSPGQGKLGNTIYF. The CDR3 nucleotides are TGTGCCAGCAGCCCGTCTCCGGGACAGGGGAAATTAGGAAACACCATATATTTT.